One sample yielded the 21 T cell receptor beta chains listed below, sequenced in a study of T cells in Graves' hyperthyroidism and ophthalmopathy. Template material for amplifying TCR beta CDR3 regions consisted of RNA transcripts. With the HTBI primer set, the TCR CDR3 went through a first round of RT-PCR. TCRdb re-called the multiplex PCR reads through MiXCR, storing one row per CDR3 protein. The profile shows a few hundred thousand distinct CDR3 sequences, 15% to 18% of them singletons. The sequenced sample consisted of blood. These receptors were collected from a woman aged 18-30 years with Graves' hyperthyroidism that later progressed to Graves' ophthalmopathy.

DNA of the CDR3: TGTGCCAGCAGTATCCGAATGCCCCAGCATTTT. Protein sequence: CASSIRMPQHF. The gene calls are TRBV25-1 and TRBJ1-5; D uncertain. V was shortened by 5 bases and J by 9 bases, with 8 bases between the two germline ends. The CDR3 spans 11 residues. Germline V gene sequence: CDR1 MGHDK, CDR2 SYGVNS.

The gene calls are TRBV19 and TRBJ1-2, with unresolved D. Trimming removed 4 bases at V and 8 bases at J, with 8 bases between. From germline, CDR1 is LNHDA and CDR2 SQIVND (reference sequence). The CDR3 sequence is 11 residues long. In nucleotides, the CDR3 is TGTGCCAGTAGTACCGGGCAAGGCTACACCTTC. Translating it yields CASSTGQGYTF.

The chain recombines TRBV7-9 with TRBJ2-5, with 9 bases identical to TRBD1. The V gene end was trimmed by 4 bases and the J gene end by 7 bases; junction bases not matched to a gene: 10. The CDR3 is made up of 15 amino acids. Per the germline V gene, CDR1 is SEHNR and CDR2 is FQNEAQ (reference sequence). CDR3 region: CASSSLWTGDGTQYF. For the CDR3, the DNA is TGTGCCAGCAGCTCCCTCTGGACAGGGGACGGGACCCAGTACTTC.

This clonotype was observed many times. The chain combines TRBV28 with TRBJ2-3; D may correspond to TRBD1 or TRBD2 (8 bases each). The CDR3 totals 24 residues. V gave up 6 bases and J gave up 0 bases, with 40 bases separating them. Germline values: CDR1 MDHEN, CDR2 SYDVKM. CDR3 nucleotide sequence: TGTGCCAGCAGCCCCACCGAGGACAGGGTCGCGGGAGGTCCCCTCGGGGCTAGCACAGATACGCAGTATTTT. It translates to CASSPTEDRVAGGPLGASTDTQYF. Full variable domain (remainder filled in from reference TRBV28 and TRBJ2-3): DVKVTQSSRYLVKRTGEKVFLECVQDMDHENMFWYRQDPGLGLRLIYFSYDVKMKEKGDIPEGYSVSREKKERFSLILESASTNQTSMYLCASSPTEDRVAGGPLGASTDTQYFGPGTRLTVL.

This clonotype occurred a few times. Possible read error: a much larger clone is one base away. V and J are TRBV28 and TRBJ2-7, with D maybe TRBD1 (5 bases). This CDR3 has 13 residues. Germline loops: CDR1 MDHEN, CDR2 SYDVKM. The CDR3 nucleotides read TGTGCCAGCAGTGCAGGGCCACCCTACGGGCAGTACTTC. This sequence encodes CASSAGPPYGQYF.

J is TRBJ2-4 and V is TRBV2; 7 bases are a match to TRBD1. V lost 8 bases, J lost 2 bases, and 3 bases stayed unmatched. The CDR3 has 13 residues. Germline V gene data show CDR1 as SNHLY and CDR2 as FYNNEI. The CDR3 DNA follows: TGTGCCAGCTTGGGACAGACCAAAAACATTCAGTACTTC. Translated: CASLGQTKNIQYF.

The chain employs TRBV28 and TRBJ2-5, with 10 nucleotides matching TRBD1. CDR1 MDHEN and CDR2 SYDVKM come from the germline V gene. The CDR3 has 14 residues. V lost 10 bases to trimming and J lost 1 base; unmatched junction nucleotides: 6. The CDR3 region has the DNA TGTGCCACCCGGGACAGGGGCCCCCAAGAGACCCAGTACTTC. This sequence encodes CATRDRGPQETQYF.

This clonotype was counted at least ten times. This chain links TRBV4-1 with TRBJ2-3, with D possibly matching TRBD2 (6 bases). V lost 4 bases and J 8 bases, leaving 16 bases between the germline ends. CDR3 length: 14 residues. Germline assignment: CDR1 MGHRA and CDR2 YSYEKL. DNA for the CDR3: TGCGCCAGCAGCCCGGGACTCCTCGGCCGTACGCAGTATTTT. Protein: CASSPGLLGRTQYF.

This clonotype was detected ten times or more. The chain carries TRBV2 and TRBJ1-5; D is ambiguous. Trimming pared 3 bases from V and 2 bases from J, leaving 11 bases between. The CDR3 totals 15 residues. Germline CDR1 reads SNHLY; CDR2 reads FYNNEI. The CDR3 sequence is CASSESGMGNQPQHF. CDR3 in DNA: TGTGCCAGCAGTGAGTCGGGCATGGGCAATCAGCCCCAGCATTTT.

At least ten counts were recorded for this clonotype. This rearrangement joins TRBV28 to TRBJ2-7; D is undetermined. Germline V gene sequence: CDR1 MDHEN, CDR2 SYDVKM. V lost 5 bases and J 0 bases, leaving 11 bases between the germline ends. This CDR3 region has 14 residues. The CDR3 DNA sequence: TGTGCCAGCAGTCGACCGCGGACCTCCTACGAGCAGTACTTC. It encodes CASSRPRTSYEQYF.

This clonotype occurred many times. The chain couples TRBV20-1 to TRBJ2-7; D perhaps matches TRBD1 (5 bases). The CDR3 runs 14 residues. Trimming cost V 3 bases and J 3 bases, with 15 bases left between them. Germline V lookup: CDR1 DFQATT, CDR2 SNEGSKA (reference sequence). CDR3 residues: CSASAQGIVYEQYF. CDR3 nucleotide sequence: TGCAGTGCTAGCGCGCAGGGTATCGTCTACGAGCAGTACTTC.

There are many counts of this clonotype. The CDR3 nucleotides are TGTGCCAGCAGAGATAACACAGGGCCCGCGTACGAGCAGTACTTC. Protein product: CASRDNTGPAYEQYF. The chain employs TRBV28 and TRBJ2-7; D is perhaps TRBD1 (6 bases). V lost 6 bases, J lost 4 bases, and 19 bases lay in between. Germline V gene lookup returns CDR1 MDHEN and CDR2 SYDVKM. The CDR3 extends over 15 amino acids.

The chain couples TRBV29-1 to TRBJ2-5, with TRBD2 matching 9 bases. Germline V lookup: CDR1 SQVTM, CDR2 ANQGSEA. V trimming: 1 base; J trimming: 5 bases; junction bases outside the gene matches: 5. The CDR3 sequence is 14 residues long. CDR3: CSVEVAGAGETQYF. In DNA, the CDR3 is TGCAGCGTTGAAGTAGCGGGAGCAGGGGAGACCCAGTACTTC.

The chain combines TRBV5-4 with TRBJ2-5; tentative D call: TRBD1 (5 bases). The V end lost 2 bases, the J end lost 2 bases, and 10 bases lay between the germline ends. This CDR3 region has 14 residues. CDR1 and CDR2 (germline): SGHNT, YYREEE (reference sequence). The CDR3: CASSFRVDQETQYF. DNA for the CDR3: TGTGCCAGCAGCTTCAGGGTAGATCAAGAGACCCAGTACTTC.

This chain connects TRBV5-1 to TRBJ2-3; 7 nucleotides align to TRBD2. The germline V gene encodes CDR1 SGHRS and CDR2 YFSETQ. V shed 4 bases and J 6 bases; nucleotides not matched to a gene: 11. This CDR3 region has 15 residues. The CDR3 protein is CASSRTGGSSDTQYF. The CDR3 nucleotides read TGCGCCAGCAGCCGAACTGGCGGGAGTTCCGATACGCAGTATTTT.

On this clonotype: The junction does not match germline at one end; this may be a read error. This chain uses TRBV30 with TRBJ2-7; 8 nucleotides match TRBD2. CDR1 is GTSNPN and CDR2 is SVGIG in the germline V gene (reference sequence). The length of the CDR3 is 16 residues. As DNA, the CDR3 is TGTGCCCGGAGGGCGCTGGCTAGCGGGTTATCCTACGAGCAGTACTTC. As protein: CARRALASGLSYEQYF. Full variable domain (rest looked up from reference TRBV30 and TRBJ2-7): SQTIHQWPATLVQPVGSPLSLECTVEGTSNPNLYWYRQAAGRGLQLLFYSVGIGQISSEVPQNLSASRPQDRQFILSSKKLLLSDSGFYLCARRALASGLSYEQYFGPGTRLTVT.

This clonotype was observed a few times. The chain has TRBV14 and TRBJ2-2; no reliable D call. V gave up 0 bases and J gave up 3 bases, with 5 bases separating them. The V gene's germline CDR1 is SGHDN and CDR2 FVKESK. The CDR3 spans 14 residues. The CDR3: CASSQDHYTGELFF. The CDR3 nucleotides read TGTGCCAGCAGCCAAGATCATTACACCGGGGAGCTGTTTTTT.

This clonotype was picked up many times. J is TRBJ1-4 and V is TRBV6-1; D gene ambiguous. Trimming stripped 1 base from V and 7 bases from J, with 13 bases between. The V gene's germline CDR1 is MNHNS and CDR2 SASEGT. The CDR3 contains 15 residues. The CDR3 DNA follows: TGTGCCAGCAGTGAAGGGTTCGGCGGTGCTGAAAAACTGTTTTTT. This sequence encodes CASSEGFGGAEKLFF.

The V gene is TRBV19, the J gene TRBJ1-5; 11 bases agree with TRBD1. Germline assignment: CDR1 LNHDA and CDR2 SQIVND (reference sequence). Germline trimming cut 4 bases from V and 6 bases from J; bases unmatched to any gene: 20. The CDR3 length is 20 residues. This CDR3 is CASSNSAWRGTGGLAQPQHF. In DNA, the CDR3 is TGTGCCAGTAGTAACTCCGCCTGGAGGGGGACAGGGGGGCTCGCTCAGCCCCAGCATTTT.

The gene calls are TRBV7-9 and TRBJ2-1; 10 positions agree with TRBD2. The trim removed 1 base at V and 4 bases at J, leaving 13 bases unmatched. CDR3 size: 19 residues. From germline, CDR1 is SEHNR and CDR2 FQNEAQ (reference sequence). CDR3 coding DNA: TGTGCCAGCAGCTTAGTTGGAGCTAGCGGGAGCCCAAATTACAATGAGCAGTTCTTC. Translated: CASSLVGASGSPNYNEQFF.

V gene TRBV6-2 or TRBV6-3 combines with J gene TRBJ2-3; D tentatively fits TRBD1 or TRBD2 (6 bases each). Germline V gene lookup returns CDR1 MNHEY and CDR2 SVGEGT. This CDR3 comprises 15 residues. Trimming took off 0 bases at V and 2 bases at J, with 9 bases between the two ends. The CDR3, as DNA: TGTGCCAGCAGTTACTCCCGGGGGCCCACAGATACGCAGTATTTT. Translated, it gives CASSYSRGPTDTQYF.